This T cell receptor (beta chain) was recorded in a study of cytomegalovirus exposure and HLA in healthy donors. 60 Vbeta and 13 Jbeta primers were used in PCR. Data came from immunoSEQ multiplex PCR; TCRdb stores just in-frame clones and leaves some out. The sample shows some 110,000 clones, approximately 66% of them seen only once. Regarding the study as a whole: About 87% or about 30% of the time was how often most TCR beta V segments were productive, according to an earlier analysis.

This clone has a single count. As yet, its antigen is unknown. The source is a woman aged 35 to 49 in good health and CMV-seropositive. The material sequenced was PBMCs.

CDR3 residues: CASSLGAGTNTEAFF. DNA of the CDR3: TGTGCCAGCAGCTTGGGGGCGGGTACGAACACTGAAGCTTTCTTT. The chain is built from TRBV5-4 and TRBJ1-1; D uncertain. The CDR3 sequence is 15 residues long. Germline CDR1 SGHNT, CDR2 YYREEE (reference sequence). Between the trimmed V and J ends, which lost 0 bases and 1 base, there was a span of 10 bases. The full variable domain, rest sourced from reference TRBV5-4 and TRBJ1-1, is ETGVTQSPTHLIKTRGQQVTLRCSSQSGHNTVSWYQQALGQGPQFIFQYYREEENGRGNFPPRFSGLQFPNYSSELNVNALELDDSALYLCASSLGAGTNTEAFFGQGTRLTVV.